This T cell receptor (beta chain) was captured by sequencing in a study of T cell responses to AZD1222 COVID-19 vaccine. General study results and limits: Without day 14 samples, only post-peak T cell repertoires were studied. Nearly half of unique spike-specific TCRs reportedly avoided B.1.351 and B.1.1.7 mutated regions. Most donors were white British, females outnumbered males, and clonal diversity was possibly underestimated. Spike-specific TCR breadth and depth both grew after two AZD1222 doses.

With respect to this clone: What it binds is unknown.

Profiling relied on immunoSEQ multiplex PCR, and the TCRdb table lists in-frame clones only, not all of them. The sample lists 120,000 or so clones; around 89% were seen once. Trimming shortened V by 8 bases and J by 6 bases, and 13 bases separated the two germline ends. This CDR3 has 12 amino acids. Germline CDR1 LNHDA, CDR2 SQIVND (reference sequence). Specimen: peripheral blood, collected on day 0 of AZD1222 vaccination. The TCR comes from an adult in good health. The chain is built from TRBV19 and TRBJ1-1, with D possibly being TRBD1 (6 bases). CDR3 sequence reads: CASRGQRPEAFF. The CDR3 DNA is TGTGCCAGTCGGGGGCAACGGCCTGAAGCTTTCTTT.